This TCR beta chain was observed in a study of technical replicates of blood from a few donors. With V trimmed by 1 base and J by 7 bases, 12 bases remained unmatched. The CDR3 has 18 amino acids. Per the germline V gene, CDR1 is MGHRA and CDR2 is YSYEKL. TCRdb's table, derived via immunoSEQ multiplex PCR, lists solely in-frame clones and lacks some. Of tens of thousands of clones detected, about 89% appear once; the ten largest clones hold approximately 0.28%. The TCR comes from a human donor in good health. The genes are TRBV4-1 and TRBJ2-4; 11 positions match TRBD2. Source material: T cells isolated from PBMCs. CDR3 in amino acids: CASSQGLIAGGSRNIQYF. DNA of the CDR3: TGCGCCAGCAGCCAAGGGTTGATAGCGGGAGGGAGTCGGAACATTCAGTACTTC.